Following are 5 T cell receptor beta chains from one sample sequenced in a study of blood T cell repertoires in COVID-19. The repertoire was sequenced with immunoSEQ multiplex PCR; TCRdb's copy has only in-frame clones and lacks some. The table has 45,000 or so clones, over 85% seen once. Sequencing used peripheral blood. These receptors all come from an elderly man with acute or convalescent COVID-19.

V gene TRBV28 combines with J gene TRBJ1-5; 10 bases are shared with TRBD1. Germline-derived CDR1 and CDR2 are MDHEN and SYDVKM. The CDR3 totals 14 residues. V was pared by 11 bases and J by 3 bases, with 7 bases of the junction left unmatched. CDR3 sequence reads: CAGRDRGLNQPQHF. The CDR3 coding sequence is TGTGCCGGAAGAGACAGGGGGCTCAATCAGCCCCAGCATTTT.

The CDR3 region is CSVETERHYGYTF. The CDR3 nucleotides are TGCAGCGTGGAAACGGAGAGGCACTATGGCTACACCTTC. The chain combines TRBV29-1 with TRBJ1-2; D is unclear. CDR1 and CDR2 (germline): SQVTM, ANQGSEA. The CDR3 is 13 amino acids. V was pared by 6 bases and J by 3 bases, with 14 bases between.

J is TRBJ1-6 and V is TRBV6-5; 9 bases are shared with TRBD1. Germline lookup yields CDR1 MNHEY and CDR2 SVGAGI. Unmatched junction bases numbered 5, after V lost 6 bases and J lost 8 bases. The CDR3 is 14 residues long. CDR3 region: CASSRGQGYSPLHF. CDR3 coding DNA: TGTGCCAGCAGCCGAGGACAGGGGTATTCACCCCTCCACTTT.

The rearrangement joins TRBV27 to TRBJ2-1; 9 bases match TRBD2. V was clipped by 2 bases and J by 12 bases; unmatched bases: 8. The CDR3 runs 14 residues. Germline assignment: CDR1 MNHEY and CDR2 SMNVEV (reference sequence). The CDR3 here is CASSLRAGGPRQFF. In DNA, the CDR3 is TGTGCCAGCAGTTTACGAGCGGGGGGCCCTAGGCAGTTCTTC.

This rearrangement joins TRBV18 to TRBJ2-3; TRBD2 aligns across 12 bases. Germline V gives CDR1 KGHSH, CDR2 LQKENI. There are 18 residues in the CDR3. Trimming at V came to 0 bases and at J to 6 bases, leaving 10 bases not matched to a gene. CDR3 sequence (DNA): TGTGCCAGCTCACCACCGGTGCAGACTAGCGGGGGCCGGGATACGCAGTATTTT. Translated: CASSPPVQTSGGRDTQYF.